Listed here are 22 T cell receptor beta chains from one sample, sequenced in a study of blood T cells in healthy people across ages. Using a J-beta primer mix together with a sample-barcoded 5' primer, a second PCR was run for about 6 to 11 cycles. Via MiXCR, TCRdb re-called the 5' RACE reads, giving one row per CDR3 protein. The sample carries some 1 million distinct CDR3 sequences, 40% to 50% recorded once. Material for sequencing was blood. These receptors were collected from a woman aged 55-69 years in good health.

This clonotype was seen more than once but under ten times. The J gene is TRBJ2-6, the V gene TRBV29-1; D is unclear. The CDR3 runs 14 residues. With 5 bases removed from V and 4 bases from J, the gap between germline ends came to 12 bases. Germline assignment: CDR1 SQVTM and CDR2 ANQGSEA. CDR3 sequence: CSVSWVAGANVLTF. The CDR3 DNA sequence: TGCAGCGTTTCTTGGGTAGCAGGGGCCAACGTCCTGACTTTC.

The chain has TRBV12-5 and TRBJ2-7; 8 bases are a match to TRBD1. TRBJ2-5 matches the DNA end more closely, so the J call is doubtful. Germline V gene sequence: CDR1 LGHNT, CDR2 FRNRAP. This CDR3 has 14 residues. The CDR3 DNA reads TGTGCTAGTGGTTTGGGACAGGGGCAAGAGACCCAGTACTTC. The encoded protein is CASGLGQGQETQYF.

This clonotype was found once. This chain links TRBV20-1 with TRBJ2-4, with D possibly TRBD2 on 5 matching bases. TRBJ2-7 matches the DNA end more closely, so the J call is doubtful. The length of the CDR3 is 15 residues. Germline V gene data show CDR1 as DFQATT and CDR2 as SNEGSKA (reference sequence). The CDR3 sequence is CSARDRASGTNEQYF. CDR3 nucleotides: TGCAGTGCTAGAGATCGAGCCAGCGGTACAAACGAGCAGTACTTC.

This clonotype was observed a handful of times. This chain uses TRBV12-3 or TRBV12-4 with TRBJ1-2; 9 bases are a match to TRBD1. J lost 4 bases, V lost 5 bases, and 8 bases had no gene match. CDR3 length: 15 residues. CDR3 residues: CASSTTGGVGYGYTF. The DNA for the CDR3 is TGTGCCAGCAGTACTACAGGGGGCGTGGGCTATGGCTACACCTTC.

The chain is built from TRBV28 and TRBJ2-7; 8 bases agree with TRBD1. The CDR3 is made up of 14 amino acids. V was pared by 7 bases and J by 5 bases, with 10 bases of the junction left unmatched. The germline gives CDR1 MDHEN, CDR2 SYDVKM. CDR3 nucleotide sequence: TGTGCCAGCAATCCCGACAGGGGTTGGCACGAGCAGTACTTC. Protein: CASNPDRGWHEQYF. The whole variable domain, remainder taken from reference TRBV28 and TRBJ2-7, is DVKVTQSSRYLVKRTGEKVFLECVQDMDHENMFWYRQDPGLGLRLIYFSYDVKMKEKGDIPEGYSVSREKKERFSLILESASTNQTSMYLCASNPDRGWHEQYFGPGTRLTVT.

This clonotype was seen more than once but under ten times. This chain links TRBV20-1 with TRBJ2-5; TRBD1 agrees at 9 bases. Trimming at V came to 4 bases and at J to 2 bases, leaving 5 bases not matched to a gene. The CDR3 is 14 residues long. Germline-derived CDR1 and CDR2 are DFQATT and SNEGSKA (reference sequence). CDR3 DNA: TGCAGTGCTAATCCGGGACAGGGACAAGAGACCCAGTACTTC. Amino acids: CSANPGQGQETQYF.

The chain links TRBV3-1 to TRBJ2-7, with unresolved D. CDR1 and CDR2 (germline): LGHDT, YNNKEL (reference sequence). Trimming left V 1 base short and J 0 bases short, with 7 bases between. The CDR3 covers 14 residues. DNA of the CDR3: TGTGCCAGCAGCCAAGGTCGCCTCTCCTACGAGCAGTACTTC. It yields the protein CASSQGRLSYEQYF.

The rearrangement uses TRBV5-1 and TRBJ2-7; 11 bases fit TRBD1. Near its end, the DNA agrees better with TRBJ2-5, so the J call may be wrong. The V gene's germline CDR1 is SGHRS and CDR2 YFSETQ. The CDR3 contains 16 residues. CDR3 DNA sequence: TGCGCCAGCAGCTTGTGGTCAGGGACAGGGGGAGAGACCCAGTACTTC. Protein: CASSLWSGTGGETQYF.

J is TRBJ1-4 and V is TRBV9, with TRBD1 as a possible D gene (6 bases). Between the trimmed V and J ends, which lost 4 bases and 7 bases, there was a span of 14 bases. CDR3 length: 14 residues. Germline CDR1 and CDR2: SGDLS and YYNGEE. CDR3 DNA: TGTGCCAGCAGCTTGGACGTGGGGGCTGAAAAACTGTTTTTT. Amino acid sequence: CASSLDVGAEKLFF.

This chain connects TRBV5-1 to TRBJ1-5; no clear D gene. The CDR3 extends over 12 amino acids. Deletions cut 8 bases from V and 5 bases from J, with 11 bases between. Germline V gene sequence: CDR1 SGHRS, CDR2 YFSETQ. The CDR3 is CARQLTDQPQHF. In DNA, the CDR3 is TGCGCCAGGCAACTCACAGATCAGCCCCAGCATTTT.

The chain joins TRBV20-1 to TRBJ2-1, with 9 nucleotides matching TRBD2. There are 15 residues in the CDR3. With V trimmed by 6 bases and J by 4 bases, 10 bases remained unmatched. The V gene's germline CDR1 is DFQATT and CDR2 SNEGSKA (reference sequence). This chain's CDR3 is CSAHGAGGVYNEQFF. The CDR3 region has the DNA TGCAGTGCCCATGGAGCGGGAGGCGTTTACAATGAGCAGTTCTTC.

The chain carries TRBV12-3 or TRBV12-4 and TRBJ2-7; unclear D gene. Trimming took 0 bases from V and 6 from J, leaving 9 bases between them. The CDR3 extends over 13 amino acids. CDR3 residues: CASSLAIMTEQYF. The CDR3 DNA follows: TGTGCCAGCAGTTTAGCTATTATGACCGAGCAGTACTTC.

This clonotype was counted only a few times. The chain has TRBV27 and TRBJ2-1; 16 nucleotides agree with TRBD2. Trimming took 5 bases from V and 7 from J; bases not matched to a gene: 11. The CDR3 runs 18 residues. Germline values: CDR1 MNHEY, CDR2 SMNVEV (reference sequence). The CDR3 region is CASSPTGLAGGPWNEQFF. Written as DNA, the CDR3 is TGTGCCAGCAGTCCGACGGGACTAGCGGGAGGGCCGTGGAATGAGCAGTTCTTC.

The chain links TRBV27 to TRBJ2-7; 8 nucleotides match TRBD1. CDR3 length: 15 residues. Germline lookup yields CDR1 MNHEY and CDR2 SMNVEV (reference sequence). Trimming took 3 bases from V and 2 from J; bases not matched to a gene: 6. In nucleotides, the CDR3 is TGTGCCAGCAGTTTTAGGTGGGGACAGGCCTACGAGCAGTACTTC. This translates into CASSFRWGQAYEQYF.

This chain connects TRBV7-8 to TRBJ1-5; no reliable D call. CDR1 SGHVS and CDR2 FQNEAQ come from the germline V gene. This CDR3 contains 15 residues. Trimming removed 4 bases from V and 5 bases from J, with 15 bases in between. CDR3 DNA sequence: TGTGCCAGCAGCTCTGTCCCCCGGGAGGATCAGCCCCAGCATTTT. It specifies CASSSVPREDQPQHF.

The genes are TRBV7-9 and TRBJ1-1; D gene uncertain. Deletions cut 1 base from V and 4 bases from J, with 4 bases between. This CDR3 spans 12 amino acids. Per germline, CDR1 SEHNR and CDR2 FQNEAQ (reference sequence). CDR3 sequence (DNA): TGTGCCAGCAGCTTAGTTCTCACTGAAGCTTTCTTT. Its protein product is CASSLVLTEAFF.

This clonotype turned up a few times. The chain joins TRBV18 to TRBJ2-4; TRBD1 matches 7 bases. The end of the DNA is better explained by TRBJ2-7, so the J call may be wrong. The CDR3 runs 14 residues. Germline V CDR1 and CDR2: KGHSH, LQKENI. As DNA, the CDR3 is TGTGCCAGCTCACCAACGGGACAGCTCTACGAGCAGTACTTC. It specifies CASSPTGQLYEQYF.

The V and J genes are TRBV3-1 and TRBJ2-7, with 7 positions matching TRBD1. This CDR3 has 14 residues. V lost 0 bases to trimming and J lost 3 bases; unmatched junction nucleotides: 2. CDR1 is LGHDT and CDR2 is YNNKEL in the germline V gene (reference sequence). The chain's CDR3 is CASSQEGTDYEQYF. DNA of the CDR3: TGTGCCAGCAGCCAAGAAGGGACAGACTACGAGCAGTACTTC.

V gene TRBV27 combines with J gene TRBJ1-2; TRBD1 is a possible D gene (6 bases). CDR3 length equals 14 residues. The germline V gene has CDR1 MNHEY and CDR2 SMNVEV (reference sequence). Trimming took 5 bases from V and 2 from J, leaving 12 bases between them. The CDR3 region is CASSGAQGNYGYTF. DNA of the CDR3: TGTGCCAGCAGTGGAGCACAGGGCAACTATGGCTACACCTTC.

This clonotype was counted many times. V usage is TRBV29-1 and J usage is TRBJ2-3; possible D gene TRBD1, 6 bases. The V end lost 6 bases, the J end lost 6 bases, and 10 bases lay between the germline ends. The CDR3 loop spans 11 amino acids. CDR1 is SQVTM and CDR2 is ANQGSEA in the germline V gene. CDR3 DNA: TGCAGCGTCCGCAGGGGTGATACGCAGTATTTT. As protein: CSVRRGDTQYF.

The rearrangement joins TRBV28 to TRBJ2-3, with 10 positions matching TRBD1. Per germline, CDR1 MDHEN and CDR2 SYDVKM. The CDR3 totals 15 residues. V was clipped by 6 bases and J by 5 bases; unmatched bases: 8. In nucleotides, the CDR3 is TGTGCCAGCAGCACGACAGGGGGCTGGAAAGATACGCAGTATTTT. It translates to CASSTTGGWKDTQYF. Complete variable domain (other parts from reference TRBV28 and TRBJ2-3): DVKVTQSSRYLVKRTGEKVFLECVQDMDHENMFWYRQDPGLGLRLIYFSYDVKMKEKGDIPEGYSVSREKKERFSLILESASTNQTSMYLCASSTTGGWKDTQYFGPGTRLTVL.

The V call is TRBV20-1, the J call TRBJ2-7, with D perhaps matching TRBD1 (5 bases). The CDR3 has 14 amino acids. V shed 3 bases and J shed 2 bases, with 14 bases lying between them. The V gene's germline CDR1 is DFQATT and CDR2 SNEGSKA (reference sequence). CDR3 in amino acids: CSASPPRAPYEQYF. DNA for the CDR3: TGCAGTGCTAGTCCCCCCAGGGCGCCCTACGAGCAGTACTTC.